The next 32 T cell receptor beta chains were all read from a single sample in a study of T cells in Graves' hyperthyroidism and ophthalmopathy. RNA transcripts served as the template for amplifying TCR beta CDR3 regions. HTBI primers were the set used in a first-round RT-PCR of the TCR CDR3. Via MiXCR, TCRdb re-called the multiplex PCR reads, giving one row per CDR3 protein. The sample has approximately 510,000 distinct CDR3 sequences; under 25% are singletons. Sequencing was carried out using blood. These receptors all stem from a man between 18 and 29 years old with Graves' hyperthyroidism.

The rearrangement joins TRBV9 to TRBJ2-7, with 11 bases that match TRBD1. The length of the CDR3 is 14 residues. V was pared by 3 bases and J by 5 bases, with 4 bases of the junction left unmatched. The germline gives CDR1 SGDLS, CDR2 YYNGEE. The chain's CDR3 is CASSAGTGGHEQYF. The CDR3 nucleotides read TGTGCCAGCAGCGCCGGGACAGGGGGGCACGAGCAGTACTTC.

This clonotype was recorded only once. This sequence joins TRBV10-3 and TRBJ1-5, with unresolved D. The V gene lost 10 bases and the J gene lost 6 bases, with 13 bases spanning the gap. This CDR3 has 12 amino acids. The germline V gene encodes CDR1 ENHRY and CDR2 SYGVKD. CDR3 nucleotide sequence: TGTGCCAGCCGAAGCGTAGGTCAGCCCCAGCATTTT. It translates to CASRSVGQPQHF.

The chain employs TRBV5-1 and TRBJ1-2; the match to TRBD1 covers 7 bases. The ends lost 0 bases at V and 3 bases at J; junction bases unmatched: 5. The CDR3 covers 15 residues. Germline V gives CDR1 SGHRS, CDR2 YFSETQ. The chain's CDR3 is CASSLAGGGDYGYTF. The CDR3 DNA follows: TGCGCCAGCAGCTTGGCCGGAGGGGGCGACTATGGCTACACCTTC.

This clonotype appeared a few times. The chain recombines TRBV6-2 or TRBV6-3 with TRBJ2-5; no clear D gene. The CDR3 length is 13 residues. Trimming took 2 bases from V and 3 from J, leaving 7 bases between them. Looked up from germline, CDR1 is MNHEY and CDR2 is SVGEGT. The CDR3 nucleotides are TGTGCCAGCAGTTACGGTGCGGAAGAGACCCAGTACTTC. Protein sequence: CASSYGAEETQYF.

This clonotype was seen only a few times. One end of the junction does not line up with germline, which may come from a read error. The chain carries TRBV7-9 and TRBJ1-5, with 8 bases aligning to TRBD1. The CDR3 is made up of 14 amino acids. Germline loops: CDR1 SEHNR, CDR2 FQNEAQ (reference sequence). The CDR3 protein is CASSSGQGNRPQHF. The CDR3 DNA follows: TGTGCCAGCAGCTCCGGACAGGGCAATCGGCCCCAGCATTTT. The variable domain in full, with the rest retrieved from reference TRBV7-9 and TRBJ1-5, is DTGVSQNPRHKITKRGQNVTFRCDPISEHNRLYWYRQTLGQGPEFLTYFQNEAQLEKSRLLSDRFSAERPKGSFSTLEIQRTEQGDSAMYLCASSSGQGNRPQHFGDGTRLSIL.

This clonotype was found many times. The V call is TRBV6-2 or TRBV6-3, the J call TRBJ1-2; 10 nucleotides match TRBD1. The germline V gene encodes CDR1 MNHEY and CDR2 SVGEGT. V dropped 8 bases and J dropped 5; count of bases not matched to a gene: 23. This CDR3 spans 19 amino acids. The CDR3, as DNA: TGTGCCAGCGCTACCAATCCGGGACAGGGGCCACCCTCTTGGTATGGCTACACCTTC. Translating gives CASATNPGQGPPSWYGYTF.

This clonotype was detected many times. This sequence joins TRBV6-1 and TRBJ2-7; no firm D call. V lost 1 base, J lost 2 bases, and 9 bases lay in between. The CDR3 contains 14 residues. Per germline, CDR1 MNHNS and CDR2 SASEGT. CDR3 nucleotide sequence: TGTGCCAGCAGTGAAGTAAGGGAAACCTACGAGCAGTACTTC. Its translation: CASSEVRETYEQYF.

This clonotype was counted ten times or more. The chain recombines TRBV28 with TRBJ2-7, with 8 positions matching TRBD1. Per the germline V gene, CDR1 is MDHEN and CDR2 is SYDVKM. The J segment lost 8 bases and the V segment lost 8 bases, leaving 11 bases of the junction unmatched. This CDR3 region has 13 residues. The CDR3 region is CASWTGNLNKQYF. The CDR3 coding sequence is TGTGCCAGCTGGACAGGGAATCTTAATAAGCAGTACTTC.

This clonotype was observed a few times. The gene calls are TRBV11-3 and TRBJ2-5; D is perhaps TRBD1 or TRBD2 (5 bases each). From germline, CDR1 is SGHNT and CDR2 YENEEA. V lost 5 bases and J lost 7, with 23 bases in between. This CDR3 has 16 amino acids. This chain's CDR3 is CASSTRDQVRGRTQYF. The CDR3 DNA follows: TGTGCCAGCAGCACCCGGGACCAAGTCCGGGGCCGGACCCAGTACTTC.

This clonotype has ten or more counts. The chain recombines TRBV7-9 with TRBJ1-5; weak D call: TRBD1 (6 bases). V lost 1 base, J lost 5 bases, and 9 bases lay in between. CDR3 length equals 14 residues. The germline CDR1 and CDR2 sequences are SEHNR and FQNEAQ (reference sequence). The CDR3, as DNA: TGTGCCAGCAGCTTAGAGGACAGTGATCAGCCCCAGCATTTT. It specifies CASSLEDSDQPQHF.

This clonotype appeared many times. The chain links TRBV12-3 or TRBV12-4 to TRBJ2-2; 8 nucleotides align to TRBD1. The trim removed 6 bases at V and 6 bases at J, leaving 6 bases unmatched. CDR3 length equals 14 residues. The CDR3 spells CASRPDRDPGELFF. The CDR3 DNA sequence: TGTGCCAGCAGACCGGACAGGGATCCCGGGGAGCTGTTTTTT.

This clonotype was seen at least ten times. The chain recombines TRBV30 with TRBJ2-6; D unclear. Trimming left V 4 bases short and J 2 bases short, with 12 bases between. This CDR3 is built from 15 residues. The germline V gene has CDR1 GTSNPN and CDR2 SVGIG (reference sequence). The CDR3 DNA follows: TGTGCCTGGATTGGCAGTGGGACTGGGGCCAACGTCCTGACTTTC. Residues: CAWIGSGTGANVLTF.

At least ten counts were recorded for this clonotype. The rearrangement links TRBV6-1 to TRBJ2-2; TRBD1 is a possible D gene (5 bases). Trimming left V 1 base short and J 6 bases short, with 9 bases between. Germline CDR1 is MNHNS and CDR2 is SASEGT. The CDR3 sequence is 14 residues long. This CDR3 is CASSEGGASGELFF. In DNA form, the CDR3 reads TGTGCCAGCAGTGAAGGGGGCGCTTCCGGGGAGCTGTTTTTT.

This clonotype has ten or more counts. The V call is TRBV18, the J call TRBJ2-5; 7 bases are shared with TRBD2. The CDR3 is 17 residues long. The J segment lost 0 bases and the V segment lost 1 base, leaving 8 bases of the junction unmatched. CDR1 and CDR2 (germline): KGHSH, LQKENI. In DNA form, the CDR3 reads TGTGCCAGCTCACCACTCGAGGGAGGGAGGTACCAAGAGACCCAGTACTTC. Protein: CASSPLEGGRYQETQYF.

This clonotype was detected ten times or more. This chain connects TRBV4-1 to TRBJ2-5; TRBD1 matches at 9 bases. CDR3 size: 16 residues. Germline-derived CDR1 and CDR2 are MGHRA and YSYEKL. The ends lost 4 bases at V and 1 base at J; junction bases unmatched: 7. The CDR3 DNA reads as TGCGCCAGCAGCCTAAACAGGGGGCGCGGCCAAGAGACCCAGTACTTC. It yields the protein CASSLNRGRGQETQYF.

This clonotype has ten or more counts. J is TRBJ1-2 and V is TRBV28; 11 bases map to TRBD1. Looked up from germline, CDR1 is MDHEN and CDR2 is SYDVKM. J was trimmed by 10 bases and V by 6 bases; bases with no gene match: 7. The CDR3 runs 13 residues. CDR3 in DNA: TGTGCCAGCAGCCCGGGACAGGGGGTCACCTACACCTTC. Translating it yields CASSPGQGVTYTF.

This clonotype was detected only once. This CDR3 is CSALGEWNTEAFF. The CDR3 DNA reads TGCAGCGCCCTAGGGGAATGGAACACTGAAGCTTTCTTT. The rearrangement uses TRBV29-1 and TRBJ1-1; possibly TRBD1 for D (5 bases). This CDR3 has 13 residues. CDR1 and CDR2 from the germline V gene are SQVTM and ANQGSEA. V was shortened by 7 bases and J by 1 base, with 13 bases between the two germline ends.

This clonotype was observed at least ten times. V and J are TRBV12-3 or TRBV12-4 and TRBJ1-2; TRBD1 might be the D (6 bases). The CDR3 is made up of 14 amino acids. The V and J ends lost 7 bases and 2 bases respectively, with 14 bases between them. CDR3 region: CASILQGSNYGYTF. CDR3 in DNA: TGTGCCAGCATACTCCAGGGGAGCAACTATGGCTACACCTTC.

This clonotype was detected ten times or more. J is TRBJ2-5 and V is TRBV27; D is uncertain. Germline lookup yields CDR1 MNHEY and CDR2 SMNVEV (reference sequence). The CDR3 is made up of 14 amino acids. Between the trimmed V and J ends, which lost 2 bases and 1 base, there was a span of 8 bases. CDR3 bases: TGTGCCAGCAGTTTAAGAGGCAGCCAAGAGACCCAGTACTTC. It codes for CASSLRGSQETQYF.

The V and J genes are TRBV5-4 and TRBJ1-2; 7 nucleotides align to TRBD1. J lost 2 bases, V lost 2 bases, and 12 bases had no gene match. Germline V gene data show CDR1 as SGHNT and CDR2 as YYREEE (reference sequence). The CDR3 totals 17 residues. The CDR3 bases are TGTGCCAGCAGCTTAGTAGCAAGACAGGGAGGAAACTATGGCTACACCTTC. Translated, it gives CASSLVARQGGNYGYTF. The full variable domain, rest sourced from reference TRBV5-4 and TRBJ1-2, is ETGVTQSPTHLIKTRGQQVTLRCSSQSGHNTVSWYQQALGQGPQFIFQYYREEENGRGNFPPRFSGLQFPNYSSELNVNALELDDSALYLCASSLVARQGGNYGYTFGSGTRLTVV.

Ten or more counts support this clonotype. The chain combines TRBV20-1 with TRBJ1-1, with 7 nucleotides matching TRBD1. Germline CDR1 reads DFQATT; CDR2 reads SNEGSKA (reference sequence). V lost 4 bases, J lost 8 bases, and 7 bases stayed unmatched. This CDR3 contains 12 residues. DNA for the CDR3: TGCAGTGCTAAAGGGACAGCGGAGGAAGCTTTCTTT. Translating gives CSAKGTAEEAFF.

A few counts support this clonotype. CDR3 sequence (DNA): TGCAGTGCTAGTAGTGGGGACGGGAGGGCTGAAGCTTTCTTT. Translating it yields CSASSGDGRAEAFF. The gene calls are TRBV20-1 and TRBJ1-1; D possibly corresponds to TRBD1 (5 bases). CDR3 size: 14 residues. V lost 3 bases to trimming and J lost 6 bases, with 17 bases between them. Per the germline V gene, CDR1 is DFQATT and CDR2 is SNEGSKA (reference sequence).

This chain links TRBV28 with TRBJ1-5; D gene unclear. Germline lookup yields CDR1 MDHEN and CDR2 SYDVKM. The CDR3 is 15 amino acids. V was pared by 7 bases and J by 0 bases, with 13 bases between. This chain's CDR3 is CASNPGEVSNQPQHF. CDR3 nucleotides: TGTGCCAGCAATCCCGGTGAGGTTAGCAATCAGCCCCAGCATTTT.

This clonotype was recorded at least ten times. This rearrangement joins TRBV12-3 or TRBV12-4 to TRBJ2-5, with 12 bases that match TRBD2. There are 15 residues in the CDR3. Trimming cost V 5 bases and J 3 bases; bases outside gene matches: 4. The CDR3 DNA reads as TGTGCCAGCAGTCCTAGGACTAGCGGGGAAGAGACCCAGTACTTC. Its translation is CASSPRTSGEETQYF.

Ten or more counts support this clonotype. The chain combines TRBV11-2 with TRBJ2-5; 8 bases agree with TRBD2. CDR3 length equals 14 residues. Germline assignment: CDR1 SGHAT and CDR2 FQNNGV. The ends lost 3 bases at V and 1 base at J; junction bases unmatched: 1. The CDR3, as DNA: TGTGCCAGCAGCTTCGGACTAGCCCAAGAGACCCAGTACTTC. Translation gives CASSFGLAQETQYF.

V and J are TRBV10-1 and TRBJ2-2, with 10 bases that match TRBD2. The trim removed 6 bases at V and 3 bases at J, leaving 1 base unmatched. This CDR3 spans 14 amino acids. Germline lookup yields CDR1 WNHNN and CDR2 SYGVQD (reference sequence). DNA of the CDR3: TGCGCCAGCAGCGGACTAGCGGACACCGGGGAGCTGTTTTTT. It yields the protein CASSGLADTGELFF.

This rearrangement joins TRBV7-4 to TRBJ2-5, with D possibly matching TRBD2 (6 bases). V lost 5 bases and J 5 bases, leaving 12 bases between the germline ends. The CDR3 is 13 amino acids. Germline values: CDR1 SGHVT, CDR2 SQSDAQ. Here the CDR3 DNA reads TGTGCCAGCAGCCGACGGGGGTTTGAGACCCAGTACTTC. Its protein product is CASSRRGFETQYF.

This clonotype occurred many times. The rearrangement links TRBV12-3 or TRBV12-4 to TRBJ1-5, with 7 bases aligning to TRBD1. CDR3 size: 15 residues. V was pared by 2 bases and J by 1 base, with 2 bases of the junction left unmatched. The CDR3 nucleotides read TGTGCCAGCAGTTTACAGGGACAGAGCAATCAGCCCCAGCATTTT. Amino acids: CASSLQGQSNQPQHF.

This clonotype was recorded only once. The CDR3 DNA reads as TGCGCCAGCAGCCATAGCCAGAACGAGCAGTACTTC. It is translated as CASSHSQNEQYF. The chain links TRBV10-2 to TRBJ2-7; D gene unclear. V was trimmed by 6 bases and J by 5 bases, leaving 11 bases between them. The CDR3 totals 12 residues. Per the germline V gene, CDR1 is WSHSY and CDR2 is SAAADI.

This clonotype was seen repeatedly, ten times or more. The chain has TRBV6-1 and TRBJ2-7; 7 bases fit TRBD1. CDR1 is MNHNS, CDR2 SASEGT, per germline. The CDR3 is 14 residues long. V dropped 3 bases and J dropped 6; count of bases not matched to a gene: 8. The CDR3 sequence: CASSENRGFAEQYF. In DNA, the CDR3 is TGTGCCAGCAGTGAGAACAGGGGATTCGCCGAGCAGTACTTC.

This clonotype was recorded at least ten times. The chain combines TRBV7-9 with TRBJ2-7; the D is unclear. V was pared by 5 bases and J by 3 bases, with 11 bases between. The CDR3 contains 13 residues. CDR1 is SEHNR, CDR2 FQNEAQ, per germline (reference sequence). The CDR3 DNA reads TGTGCCAGCAGCGACGGCAGTTTCTACGAGCAGTACTTC. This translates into CASSDGSFYEQYF.

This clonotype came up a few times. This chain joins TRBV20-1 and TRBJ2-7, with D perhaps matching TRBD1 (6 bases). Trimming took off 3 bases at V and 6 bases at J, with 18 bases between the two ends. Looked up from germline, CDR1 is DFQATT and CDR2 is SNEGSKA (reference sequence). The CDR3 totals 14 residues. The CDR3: CSASVPNRAVEQYF. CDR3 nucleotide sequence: TGCAGTGCTAGTGTCCCGAACAGGGCGGTCGAGCAGTACTTC.